What follows is one T cell receptor beta chain and its context. The antigen is undetermined. CDR1 SGHAT and CDR2 FQDESV come from the germline V gene (reference sequence). This CDR3 spans 14 amino acids. The germline V and J ends were trimmed by 1 base and 1 base, with 7 bases remaining between them. The time point: cycle 4 day 1 (C4D1), after 6 weeks of nivolumab. The patients all showed relapse after autologous stem cell transplantation, while their brentuximab vedotin exposure varied. The data were taken from a study of PD-1 blockade in classical Hodgkin lymphoma. Study-wide points: A significant rise in TCR diversity was seen by C4D1 for CD4+ cells but not for CD8+ cells. Patients starting nivolumab less than 1 year after ASCT had lower diversity and were excluded from later analyses.

Using immunoSEQ multiplex PCR, the repertoire was profiled, and TCRdb retains in-frame clones only, with some absent. Among approximately 100,000 clones, 83% were seen once, and the ten largest hold over 15%. The V and J genes are TRBV11-1 and TRBJ1-1; D not certain. Sequencing was performed on peripheral blood mononuclear cells (PBMCs), taken before the fourth cycle of nivolumab. This clonotype was obtained from a human donor with classical Hodgkin lymphoma. The CDR3 reads CASSLGVANTEAFF. CDR3 nucleotides: TGTGCCAGCAGCTTAGGAGTGGCGAACACTGAAGCTTTCTTT.